This passage covers 16 T cell receptor beta chains from one sample sequenced in a study of blood T cell repertoires in COVID-19. Method: immunoSEQ multiplex PCR; TCRdb's copy keeps in-frame clones and lacks some. The profile covers approximately 150,000 clones, with about 81% appearing a single time and roughly 20% taken by the ten largest. The sequencing sample was made of peripheral blood. Receptors were obtained from an elderly woman with acute or convalescent COVID-19.

This clone was found once. V usage is TRBV27 and J usage is TRBJ1-1; weak D call: TRBD1 (5 bases). The CDR3 extends over 12 amino acids. CDR1 is MNHEY, CDR2 SMNVEV, per germline (reference sequence). Trimming cost V 8 bases and J 11 bases, with 18 bases left between them. The CDR3 sequence is CASGRAGYEAFF. CDR3 DNA: TGTGCCAGCGGTCGGGCAGGGTATGAGGCTTTCTTT.

This clone was picked up one time. The rearrangement links TRBV3-1 (or the pseudogene TRBV3-2) to TRBJ2-5; 11 bases map to TRBD2. CDR3 size: 17 residues. Trimming removed 0 bases from V and 0 bases from J; junction bases left unmatched: 3. CDR1 and CDR2 (germline): LGHDT, YNNKEL (reference sequence). CDR3 region: CASSQEGLADDQETQYF. DNA for the CDR3: TGTGCCAGCAGCCAAGAGGGACTAGCGGACGACCAAGAGACCCAGTACTTC.

This rearrangement joins TRBV27 to TRBJ2-2; D unresolved. The germline V and J ends were trimmed by 5 bases and 4 bases, with 17 bases remaining between them. The CDR3 has 16 residues. Germline CDR1 is MNHEY and CDR2 is SMNVEV (reference sequence). This CDR3 reads CASSPRNYWSTGELFF. In nucleotides, the CDR3 is TGTGCCAGCAGTCCTCGAAACTATTGGAGCACCGGGGAGCTGTTTTTT.

The chain carries TRBV19 and TRBJ1-5; D is ambiguous. Trimming cost V 0 bases and J 0 bases, with 9 bases left between them. Germline CDR1 and CDR2: LNHDA and SQIVND (reference sequence). This CDR3 is built from 16 residues. CDR3 in DNA: TGTGCCAGTAGTATAGAGGCGACATTTAGCAATCAGCCCCAGCATTTT. Translating gives CASSIEATFSNQPQHF.

The CDR3 region is CASSRGISSGNTIYF. CDR3 DNA: TGTGCCAGCAGTCGGGGGATTAGCTCTGGAAACACCATATATTTT. The chain is built from TRBV3-1 (or the pseudogene TRBV3-2) and TRBJ1-3; D is perhaps TRBD1 (5 bases). The V end lost 6 bases, the J end lost 0 bases, and 12 bases lay between the germline ends. Per germline, CDR1 LGHDT and CDR2 YNNKEL (reference sequence). The CDR3 extends over 15 amino acids.

The V and J genes are TRBV24-1 and TRBJ2-5, with 9 bases identical to TRBD2. This CDR3 contains 15 residues. Germline trimming cut 4 bases from V and 2 bases from J; bases unmatched to any gene: 4. Per the germline V gene, CDR1 is KGHDR and CDR2 is SFDVKD. This CDR3 is CATSDPLAGQETQYF. Written as DNA, the CDR3 is TGTGCCACCAGTGACCCCCTAGCGGGGCAAGAGACCCAGTACTTC.

The V gene is TRBV5-6, the J gene TRBJ2-1; the D gene is possibly TRBD1 (5 bases). The V end was cut by 3 bases, the J end by 7 bases, with 14 bases between. This CDR3 has 14 amino acids. Germline lookup yields CDR1 SGHDT and CDR2 YYEEEE. CDR3 sequence: CASSWQGQRNEQFF. CDR3 DNA sequence: TGTGCCAGCAGCTGGCAGGGTCAGAGGAATGAGCAGTTCTTC.

The chain joins TRBV5-4 to TRBJ1-1, with 11 bases identical to TRBD1. This CDR3 region has 15 residues. Trimming took 0 bases from V and 4 from J; bases not matched to a gene: 2. The germline V gene encodes CDR1 SGHNT and CDR2 YYREEE (reference sequence). The CDR3 DNA reads as TGTGCCAGCAGCTTGGCCGGGACAGGGGGCACTGAAGCTTTCTTT. It specifies CASSLAGTGGTEAFF.

The J gene is TRBJ1-6, the V gene TRBV28; the D is unclear. V was cut by 4 bases and J by 7 bases, with 14 bases left in between. This CDR3 region has 15 residues. Germline V gene data show CDR1 as MDHEN and CDR2 as SYDVKM. The DNA for the CDR3 is TGTGCCAGCAGTTCTCCATCATCCCGGAATTCACCCCTCCACTTT. It translates to CASSSPSSRNSPLHF.

V and J are TRBV4-3 and TRBJ1-6; D gene uncertain. The CDR3 sequence is 15 residues long. In germline, CDR1 is LGHNA, CDR2 YSLEER. Trimming took off 1 base at V and 8 bases at J, with 12 bases between the two ends. The CDR3 DNA reads TGCGCCAGCAGCCAAGCCTTGTCTCCAGATTCACCCCTCCACTTT. It yields the protein CASSQALSPDSPLHF.

This chain connects TRBV7-2 to TRBJ1-1; D call uncertain. The germline CDR1 and CDR2 sequences are SGHTA and FQGNSA. V dropped 2 bases and J dropped 10 bases, with 11 bases sitting between them. The CDR3 contains 12 residues. The CDR3 nucleotides are TGTGCCAGCAGCTTACCATGGGCGGGAGCTTTCTTT. Residues: CASSLPWAGAFF.

The J gene is TRBJ2-5, the V gene TRBV5-4, with 13 bases fitting TRBD2. Germline trimming cut 4 bases from V and 3 bases from J; bases unmatched to any gene: 6. The CDR3 totals 16 residues. Germline lookup yields CDR1 SGHNT and CDR2 YYREEE (reference sequence). The chain's CDR3 is CASSPGTSGIKETQYF. The CDR3 region has the DNA TGTGCCAGCAGCCCAGGGACTAGCGGGATCAAAGAGACCCAGTACTTC.

The V and J genes are TRBV19 and TRBJ2-3, with D possibly TRBD2 on 6 matching bases. CDR1 is LNHDA, CDR2 SQIVND, per germline (reference sequence). The CDR3 is 11 residues long. Trimming shortened V by 3 bases and J by 8 bases, and 6 bases separated the two germline ends. The CDR3 protein is CASSIGGTQYF. The CDR3 DNA follows: TGTGCCAGTAGTATCGGGGGTACGCAGTATTTT.

In its sample, this clone was seen once. The chain combines TRBV4-1 with TRBJ1-2; tentatively, D is TRBD1 (5 bases). CDR1 and CDR2 from the germline V gene are MGHRA and YSYEKL. V was cut by 0 bases and J by 2 bases, with 10 bases left in between. This CDR3 region has 15 residues. The DNA for the CDR3 is TGCGCCAGCAGCCAAGAGTCAGGGATCAACTATGGCTACACCTTC. Translation gives CASSQESGINYGYTF.

The chain uses TRBV18 and TRBJ1-5, with D possibly TRBD1 on 6 matching bases. The germline CDR1 and CDR2 sequences are KGHSH and LQKENI. The V end was cut by 4 bases, the J end by 5 bases, with 9 bases between. The CDR3 covers 13 residues. The CDR3 loop is CASSRGQHQPQHF. CDR3 coding DNA: TGTGCCAGCTCACGGGGACAACATCAGCCCCAGCATTTT.

The genes are TRBV6-2 or TRBV6-3 and TRBJ2-3; no firm D call. The V end lost 0 bases, the J end lost 3 bases, and 13 bases lay between the germline ends. The germline V gene has CDR1 MNHEY and CDR2 SVGEGT. The CDR3 is made up of 16 amino acids. The CDR3 reads CASSYSSGRVTDTQYF. As DNA, the CDR3 is TGTGCCAGCAGTTACTCTAGTGGTAGAGTGACAGATACGCAGTATTTT.